The 16 T cell receptor beta chains reported below all come from one sample, sequenced in a study of blood T cell repertoires in COVID-19. TCRdb's table, derived via immunoSEQ multiplex PCR, lists solely in-frame clones and lacks some. The repertoire holds about 360,000 clones, with roughly 86% as singletons. Sequencing was carried out using peripheral blood. These receptors all come from a human donor in a cohort sampled during active COVID-19.

The chain combines TRBV6-5 with TRBJ2-3, with 7 nucleotides matching TRBD1. Unmatched junction bases numbered 1, after V lost 2 bases and J lost 2 bases. Germline CDR1 reads MNHEY; CDR2 reads SVGAGI. The CDR3 length is 14 residues. The DNA of the CDR3 is TGTGCCAGCAGTTACGGACAGGCCACAGATACGCAGTATTTT. As protein: CASSYGQATDTQYF.

The V and J genes are TRBV15 and TRBJ1-2, with a possible D match to TRBD1 (5 bases). CDR3 size: 14 residues. The germline gives CDR1 LNHNV, CDR2 YYDKDF (reference sequence). The V end was cut by 3 bases, the J end by 6 bases, with 14 bases between. CDR3 in DNA: TGTGCCACCAGCAGGATACAGGTGGGGAATGGCTACACCTTC. It yields the protein CATSRIQVGNGYTF. The full variable domain, its missing parts supplied by reference TRBV15 and TRBJ1-2, is DAMVIQNPRYQVTQFGKPVTLSCSQTLNHNVMYWYQQKSSQAPKLLFHYYDKDFNNEADTPDNFQSRRPNTSFCFLDIRSPGLGDTAMYLCATSRIQVGNGYTFGSGTRLTVV.

The chain links TRBV7-9 to TRBJ2-7; 8 bases line up with TRBD1. The CDR3 is made up of 13 amino acids. The V gene's germline CDR1 is SEHNR and CDR2 FQNEAQ (reference sequence). V dropped 8 bases and J dropped 2; count of bases not matched to a gene: 5. The CDR3 loop is CASDSTGAYEQYF. CDR3 DNA: TGTGCCAGCGATTCGACAGGGGCCTACGAGCAGTACTTC.

The chain is built from TRBV27 and TRBJ1-2, with unresolved D. Trimming stripped 2 bases from V and 4 bases from J, with 14 bases between. The CDR3 loop spans 15 amino acids. Germline V gives CDR1 MNHEY, CDR2 SMNVEV (reference sequence). The CDR3 loop reads CASSLARNLFYGYTF. The CDR3 coding sequence is TGTGCCAGCAGTTTAGCGAGAAATCTTTTCTATGGCTACACCTTC.

The V gene is TRBV3-1 (or the pseudogene TRBV3-2), the J gene TRBJ1-6; D might be TRBD1 (5 bases). Germline CDR1 reads LGHDT; CDR2 reads YNNKEL (reference sequence). This CDR3 region has 12 residues. The ends were cut back, 4 bases at V and 14 bases at J, with 12 bases in the middle. The DNA for the CDR3 is TGTGCCAGCAGCCCTCCAAGGGGCGCCCTCCACTTT. This encodes CASSPPRGALHF.

The CDR3, as DNA: TGTGCCAGCAGTAAACAGGGTGGGGCAGAGACCCAGTACTTC. It yields the protein CASSKQGGAETQYF. The V gene is TRBV27, the J gene TRBJ2-5; TRBD1 might be the D (6 bases). CDR3 length: 14 residues. Between the trimmed V and J ends, which lost 5 bases and 4 bases, there was a span of 14 bases. Germline CDR1 reads MNHEY; CDR2 reads SMNVEV (reference sequence).

The J gene is TRBJ2-2, the V gene TRBV4-2; D is unresolved. This CDR3 has 13 amino acids. CDR1 LGHNA and CDR2 YNFKEQ come from the germline V gene. V was clipped by 1 base and J by 6 bases, with 6 bases between them. CDR3: CASSQGRAGELFF. DNA of the CDR3: TGTGCCAGCAGCCAAGGGAGAGCCGGGGAGCTGTTTTTT.

This clone has just a few counts. V is TRBV9 and J is TRBJ1-3; D call uncertain. The germline V gene has CDR1 SGDLS and CDR2 YYNGEE. Trimming took 3 bases from V and 3 from J, leaving 13 bases between them. CDR3 size: 15 residues. The CDR3, as DNA: TGTGCCAGCAGCGCCTCCGGGTTTGATGGAAACACCATATATTTT. Protein product: CASSASGFDGNTIYF.

Details on this clone: Other DNA variants within this sample encode the same CDR3. The chain couples TRBV5-1 to TRBJ1-1; 9 bases align to TRBD1. The junction had 5 bases not matched to a gene; V was cut back by 4 bases and J by 4 bases. The CDR3 is made up of 14 amino acids. Germline values: CDR1 SGHRS, CDR2 YFSETQ. The CDR3 region is CASSPGQGGTEAFF. The CDR3 region has the DNA TGCGCCAGCAGCCCGGGACAGGGAGGCACTGAAGCTTTCTTT.

The chain is built from TRBV29-1 and TRBJ2-3, with 10 nucleotides matching TRBD2. Trimming removed 5 bases from V and 4 bases from J; junction bases left unmatched: 6. The CDR3 totals 14 residues. The V gene's germline CDR1 is SQVTM and CDR2 ANQGSEA. This chain's CDR3 is CSVLKAGGADTQYF. The DNA of the CDR3 is TGCAGCGTTCTAAAAGCGGGAGGGGCAGATACGCAGTATTTT.

This chain links TRBV7-2 with TRBJ2-7, with a weak D call TRBD1 (5 bases). V lost 0 bases, J lost 6 bases, and 12 bases lay in between. This CDR3 has 14 amino acids. CDR1 is SGHTA, CDR2 FQGNSA, per germline. CDR3 sequence: CASSLAVSQGEQYF. The CDR3 DNA reads as TGTGCCAGCAGCTTAGCGGTTAGTCAGGGCGAGCAGTACTTC.

The gene calls are TRBV7-2 and TRBJ1-2; D remains ambiguous. Trimming stripped 1 base from V and 6 bases from J, with 15 bases between. The germline V gene encodes CDR1 SGHTA and CDR2 FQGNSA. The CDR3 covers 15 residues. CDR3 loop: CASSLVSSGRDGYTF. Here the CDR3 DNA reads TGTGCCAGCAGCTTAGTCTCATCAGGTCGTGATGGCTACACCTTC.

This clone was seen a few times. This chain uses TRBV12-3 or TRBV12-4 with TRBJ1-4; D is unclear. V was clipped by 9 bases and J by 3 bases, with 11 bases between them. The CDR3 has 13 amino acids. The CDR3 nucleotides read TGTGCCAGACGAAGGGAGGCTAATGAAAAACTGTTTTTT. Its protein is CARRREANEKLFF.

The V gene is TRBV5-1, the J gene TRBJ2-1; 9 bases are a match to TRBD2. The CDR3 extends over 17 amino acids. CDR1 and CDR2 from the germline V gene are SGHRS and YFSETQ. V gave up 1 base and J gave up 7 bases; unmatched junction bases: 12. CDR3 in DNA: TGCGCCAGCAGCTTGAGAAATAGCGGGAGTCTGGGGAATGAGCAGTTCTTC. Translation: CASSLRNSGSLGNEQFF.

The chain carries TRBV14 and TRBJ2-7, with D perhaps matching TRBD1 (5 bases). CDR3 size: 13 residues. Germline CDR1 reads SGHDN; CDR2 reads FVKESK. Trimming removed 6 bases at V and 1 base at J, with 10 bases between. In nucleotides, the CDR3 is TGTGCCAGCAGAGCCTCAGGGTCCTACGAGCAGTACTTC. This encodes CASRASGSYEQYF.

This clone has more than one count but fewer than ten. The gene calls are TRBV4-2 and TRBJ1-6; no reliable D call. Trimming shortened V by 4 bases and J by 7 bases, and 8 bases separated the two germline ends. The CDR3 loop spans 13 amino acids. Germline CDR1 is LGHNA and CDR2 is YNFKEQ. The CDR3 DNA reads as TGTGCCAGCAGCCCCCCTTCCAATTCACCCCTCCACTTT. Translated, it gives CASSPPSNSPLHF.